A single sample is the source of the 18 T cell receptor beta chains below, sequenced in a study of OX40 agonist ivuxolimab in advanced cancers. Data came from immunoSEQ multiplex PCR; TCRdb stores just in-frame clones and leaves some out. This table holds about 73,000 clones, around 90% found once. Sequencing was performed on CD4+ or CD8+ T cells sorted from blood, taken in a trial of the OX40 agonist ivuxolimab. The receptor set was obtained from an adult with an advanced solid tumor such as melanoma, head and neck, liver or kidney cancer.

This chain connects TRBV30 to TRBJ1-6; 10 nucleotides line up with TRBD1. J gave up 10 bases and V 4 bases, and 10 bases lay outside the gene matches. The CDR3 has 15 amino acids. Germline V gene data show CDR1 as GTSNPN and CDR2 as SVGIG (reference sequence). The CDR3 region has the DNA TGTGCCTGGACTAAAGACAGGGGGCCTGCGTCACCCCTCCACTTT. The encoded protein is CAWTKDRGPASPLHF.

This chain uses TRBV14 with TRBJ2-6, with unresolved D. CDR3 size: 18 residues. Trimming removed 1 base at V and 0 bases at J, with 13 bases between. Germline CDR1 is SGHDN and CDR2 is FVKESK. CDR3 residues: CASSQVPRTGSGANVLTF. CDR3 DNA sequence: TGTGCCAGCAGCCAAGTCCCCCGGACGGGCTCTGGGGCCAACGTCCTGACTTTC.

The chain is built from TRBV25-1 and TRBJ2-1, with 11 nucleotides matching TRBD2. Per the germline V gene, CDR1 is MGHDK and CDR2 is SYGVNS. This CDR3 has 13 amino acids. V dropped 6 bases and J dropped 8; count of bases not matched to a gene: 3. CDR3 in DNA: TGTGCCAGCAGGGGTAGCGGGAGGGATGAGCAGTTCTTC. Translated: CASRGSGRDEQFF.

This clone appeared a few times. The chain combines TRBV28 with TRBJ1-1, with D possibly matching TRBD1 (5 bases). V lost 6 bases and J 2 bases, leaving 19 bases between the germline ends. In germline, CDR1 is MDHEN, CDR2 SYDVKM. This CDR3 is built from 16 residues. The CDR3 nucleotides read TGTGCCAGCAGCCCTAATGTTTGGGGACGAAACACTGAAGCTTTCTTT. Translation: CASSPNVWGRNTEAFF.

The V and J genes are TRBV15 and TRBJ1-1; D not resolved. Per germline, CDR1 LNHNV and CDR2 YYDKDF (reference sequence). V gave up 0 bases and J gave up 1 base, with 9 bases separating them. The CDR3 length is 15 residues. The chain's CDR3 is CATSREAGGNTEAFF. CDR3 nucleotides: TGTGCCACCAGCAGAGAGGCCGGAGGGAACACTGAAGCTTTCTTT.

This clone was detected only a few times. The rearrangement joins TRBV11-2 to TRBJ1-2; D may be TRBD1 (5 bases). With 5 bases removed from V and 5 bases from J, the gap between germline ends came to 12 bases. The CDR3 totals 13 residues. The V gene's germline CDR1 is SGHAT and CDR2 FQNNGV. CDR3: CASSPGTSYGYTF. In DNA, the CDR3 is TGTGCCAGCAGCCCCGGGACTTCTTATGGCTACACCTTC.

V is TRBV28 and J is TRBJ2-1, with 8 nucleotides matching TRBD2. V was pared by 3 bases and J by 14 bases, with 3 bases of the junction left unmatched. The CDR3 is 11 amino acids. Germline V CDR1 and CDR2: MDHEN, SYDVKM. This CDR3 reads CASSFEREKFF. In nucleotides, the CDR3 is TGTGCCAGCAGTTTCGAGCGGGAGAAGTTCTTC. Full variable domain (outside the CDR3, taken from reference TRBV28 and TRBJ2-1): DVKVTQSSRYLVKRTGEKVFLECVQDMDHENMFWYRQDPGLGLRLIYFSYDVKMKEKGDIPEGYSVSREKKERFSLILESASTNQTSMYLCASSFEREKFFGPGTRLTVL.

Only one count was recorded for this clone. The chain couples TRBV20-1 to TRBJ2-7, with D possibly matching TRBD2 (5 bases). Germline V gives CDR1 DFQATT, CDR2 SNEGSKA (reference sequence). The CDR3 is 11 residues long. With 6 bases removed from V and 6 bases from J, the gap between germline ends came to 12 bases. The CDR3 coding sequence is TGCAGTGCAGATAAACGGGGCGAGCAGTACTTC. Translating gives CSADKRGEQYF.

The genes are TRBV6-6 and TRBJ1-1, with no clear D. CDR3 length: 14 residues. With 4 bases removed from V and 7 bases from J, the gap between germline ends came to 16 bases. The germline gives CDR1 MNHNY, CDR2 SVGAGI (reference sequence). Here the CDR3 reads CASSSRRSEGEAFF. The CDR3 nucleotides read TGTGCCAGCAGTTCACGGCGGTCGGAAGGTGAAGCTTTCTTT.

The CDR3 DNA reads TGTGCCTGGAGTGTAGGGCAGGGGCTCGAAAAACTGTTTTTT. Protein: CAWSVGQGLEKLFF. This chain connects TRBV30 to TRBJ1-4; possibly TRBD1 for D (6 bases). Germline lookup yields CDR1 GTSNPN and CDR2 SVGIG (reference sequence). The V end was cut by 0 bases, the J end by 8 bases, with 13 bases between. CDR3 size: 14 residues. The whole variable domain, filled in from reference TRBV30 and TRBJ1-4, reads SQTIHQWPATLVQPVGSPLSLECTVEGTSNPNLYWYRQAAGRGLQLLFYSVGIGQISSEVPQNLSASRPQDRQFILSSKKLLLSDSGFYLCAWSVGQGLEKLFFGSGTQLSVL.

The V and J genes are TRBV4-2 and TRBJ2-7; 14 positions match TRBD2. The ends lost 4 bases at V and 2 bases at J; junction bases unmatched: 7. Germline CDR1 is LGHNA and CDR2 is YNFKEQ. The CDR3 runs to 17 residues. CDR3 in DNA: TGTGCCAGCAGCCTCGGGACTAGCGGGAGAGTCCCCTACGAGCAGTACTTC. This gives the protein CASSLGTSGRVPYEQYF.

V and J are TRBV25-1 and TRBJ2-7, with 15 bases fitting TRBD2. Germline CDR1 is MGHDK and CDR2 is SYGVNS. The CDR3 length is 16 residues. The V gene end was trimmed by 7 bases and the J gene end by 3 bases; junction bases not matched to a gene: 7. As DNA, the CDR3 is TGTGCCAGCACTGAGGGACTAGCGGGAGGAGGCTACGAGCAGTACTTC. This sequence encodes CASTEGLAGGGYEQYF.

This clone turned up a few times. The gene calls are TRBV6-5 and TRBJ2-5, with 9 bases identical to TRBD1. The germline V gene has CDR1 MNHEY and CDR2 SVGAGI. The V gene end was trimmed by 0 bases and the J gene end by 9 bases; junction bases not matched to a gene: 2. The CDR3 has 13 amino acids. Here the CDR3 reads CASSYSGQGSQYF. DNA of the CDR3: TGTGCCAGCAGTTACTCGGGACAGGGATCCCAGTACTTC.

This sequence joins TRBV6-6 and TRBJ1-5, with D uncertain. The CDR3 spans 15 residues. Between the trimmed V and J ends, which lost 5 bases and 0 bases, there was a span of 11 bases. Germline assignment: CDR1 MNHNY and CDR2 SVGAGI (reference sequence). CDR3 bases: TGTGCCAGCAGTCCATCAATAAATAGCAATCAGCCCCAGCATTTT. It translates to CASSPSINSNQPQHF.

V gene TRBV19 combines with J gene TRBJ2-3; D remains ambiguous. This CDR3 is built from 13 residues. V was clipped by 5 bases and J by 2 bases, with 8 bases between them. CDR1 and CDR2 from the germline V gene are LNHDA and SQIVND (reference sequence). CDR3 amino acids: CASSGSSTDTQYF. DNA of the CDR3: TGTGCCAGTAGTGGCTCGTCCACAGATACGCAGTATTTT.

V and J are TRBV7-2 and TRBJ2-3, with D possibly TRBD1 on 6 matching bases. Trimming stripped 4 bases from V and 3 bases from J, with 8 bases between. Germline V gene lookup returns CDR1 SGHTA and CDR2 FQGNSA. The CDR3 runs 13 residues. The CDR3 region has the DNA TGTGCCAGCAGCTCGGACAGAACAGATACGCAGTATTTT. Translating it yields CASSSDRTDTQYF.

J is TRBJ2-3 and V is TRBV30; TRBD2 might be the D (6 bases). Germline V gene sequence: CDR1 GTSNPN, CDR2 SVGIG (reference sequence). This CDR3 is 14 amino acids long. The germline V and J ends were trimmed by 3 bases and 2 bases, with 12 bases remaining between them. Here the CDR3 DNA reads TGTGCCTGGAGAAGAGTAGCGGACACAGATACGCAGTATTTT. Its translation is CAWRRVADTDTQYF.

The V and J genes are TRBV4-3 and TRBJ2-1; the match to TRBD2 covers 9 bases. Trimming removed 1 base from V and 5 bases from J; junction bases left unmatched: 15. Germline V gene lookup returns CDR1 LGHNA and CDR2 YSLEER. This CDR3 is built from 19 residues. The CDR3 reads CASSQVGIAGVGANNEQFF. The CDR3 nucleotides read TGCGCCAGCAGCCAAGTGGGAATAGCGGGAGTGGGAGCCAACAATGAGCAGTTCTTC.